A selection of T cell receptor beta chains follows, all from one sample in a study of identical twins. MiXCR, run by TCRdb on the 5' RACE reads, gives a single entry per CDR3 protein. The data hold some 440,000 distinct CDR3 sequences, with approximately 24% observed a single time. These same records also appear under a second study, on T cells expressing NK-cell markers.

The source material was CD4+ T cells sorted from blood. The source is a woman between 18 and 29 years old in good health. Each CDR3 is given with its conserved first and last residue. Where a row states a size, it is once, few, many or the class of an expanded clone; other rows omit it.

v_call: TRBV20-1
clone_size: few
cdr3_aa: CSARGVTGELFF

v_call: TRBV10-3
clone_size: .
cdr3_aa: CAIRHSSGANVLTF

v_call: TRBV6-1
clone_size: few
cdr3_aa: CASSPRDRWSEAFF

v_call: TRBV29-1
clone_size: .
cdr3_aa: CSVTKTLYTEAFF

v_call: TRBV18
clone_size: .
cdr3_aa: CASSWRGGLETQYF

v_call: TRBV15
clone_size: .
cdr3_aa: CATSRDRQYEQFF

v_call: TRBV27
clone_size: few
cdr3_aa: CASSRTGGEGNYEQYF

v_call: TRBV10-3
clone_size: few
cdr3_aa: CATGDSTRNTIYF

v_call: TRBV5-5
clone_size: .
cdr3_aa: CASSSGTYGGNTIYF

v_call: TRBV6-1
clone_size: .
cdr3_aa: CASSIGPGQETQYF

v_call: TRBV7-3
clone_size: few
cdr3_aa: CASSLRGQGTGELFF

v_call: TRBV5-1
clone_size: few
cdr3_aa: CASSLTGGLTNEQFF

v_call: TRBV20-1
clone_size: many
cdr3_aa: CSARDPAGGGEAFF

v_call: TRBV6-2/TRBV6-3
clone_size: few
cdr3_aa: CASSYGRGGNQPQHF

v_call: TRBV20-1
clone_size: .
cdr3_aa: CSASTSGILYNEQFF

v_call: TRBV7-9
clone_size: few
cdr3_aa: CASSPPAGLNEQFF

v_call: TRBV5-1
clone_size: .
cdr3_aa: CASSLFPDRHTDTQYF

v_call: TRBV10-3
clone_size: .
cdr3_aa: CAISEDSRGEQYF

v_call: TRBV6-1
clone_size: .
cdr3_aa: CASTPAGQGGGYTF

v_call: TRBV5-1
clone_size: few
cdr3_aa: CASSLVGAHEQYF

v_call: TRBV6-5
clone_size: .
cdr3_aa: CASSLTELPYEQYF

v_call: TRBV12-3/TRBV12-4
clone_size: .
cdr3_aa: CASSLPPGQRMATDTQYF

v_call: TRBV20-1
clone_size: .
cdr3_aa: CSAREGTSGGYEQYF

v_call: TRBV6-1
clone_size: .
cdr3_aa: CASTLERGEAFF

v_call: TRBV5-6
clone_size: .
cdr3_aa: CASSHLAWTSRWELFF

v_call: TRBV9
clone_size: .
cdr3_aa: CASSTGTSGGYNEQFF

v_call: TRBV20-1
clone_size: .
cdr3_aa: CSGASYNEQFF

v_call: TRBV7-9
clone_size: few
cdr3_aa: CASHSGGEQYF

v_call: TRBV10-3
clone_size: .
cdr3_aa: CAISVTTDYTDTQYF

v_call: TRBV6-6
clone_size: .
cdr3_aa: CASEGYWNQPQHF

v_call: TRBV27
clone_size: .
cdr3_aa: CASSLRDRDLYEQYF

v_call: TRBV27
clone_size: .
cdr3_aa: CASNEHRDSLPDTQYF

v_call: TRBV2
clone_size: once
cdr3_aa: CASSNDRGGNSPLHF

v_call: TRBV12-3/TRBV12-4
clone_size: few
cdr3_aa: CASSFRRIYNEQFF

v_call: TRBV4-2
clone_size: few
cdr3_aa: CASSPGGARETQYF

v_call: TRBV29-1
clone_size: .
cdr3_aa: CSVAEGRGEAFF

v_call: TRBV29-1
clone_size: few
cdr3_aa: CSVKAALPNTGELFF

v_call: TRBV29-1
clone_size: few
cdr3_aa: CSVETGVYEQYF

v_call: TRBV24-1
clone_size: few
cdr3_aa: CATSEPGLANNEQFF

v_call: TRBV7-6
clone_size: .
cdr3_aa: CASSSLTGRTYNEQFF

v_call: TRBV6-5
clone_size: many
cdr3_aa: CASSPRQGYGYTF

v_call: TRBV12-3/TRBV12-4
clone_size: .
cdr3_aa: CASSFSLGGSYNEQFF

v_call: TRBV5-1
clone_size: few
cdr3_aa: CASSLQAGTDTQYF

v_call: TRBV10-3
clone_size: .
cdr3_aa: CAISEFGLAGDNEQFF

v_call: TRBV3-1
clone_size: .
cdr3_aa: CASSSWTSGRQETQYF

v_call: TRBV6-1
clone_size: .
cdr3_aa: CASSPRTSGKILGETQYF